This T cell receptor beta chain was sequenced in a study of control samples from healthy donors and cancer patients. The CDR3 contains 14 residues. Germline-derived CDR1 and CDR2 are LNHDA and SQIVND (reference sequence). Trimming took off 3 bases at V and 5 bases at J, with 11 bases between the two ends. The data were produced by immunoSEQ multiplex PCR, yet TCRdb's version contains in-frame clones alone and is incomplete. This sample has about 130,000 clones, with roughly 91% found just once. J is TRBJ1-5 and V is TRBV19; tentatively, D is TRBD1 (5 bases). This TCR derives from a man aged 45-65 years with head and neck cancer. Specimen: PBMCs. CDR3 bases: TGTGCCAGTAGTATGGGCAGGGTGGATCAGCCCCAGCATTTT. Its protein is CASSMGRVDQPQHF. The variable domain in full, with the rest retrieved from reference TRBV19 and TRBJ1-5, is DGGITQSPKYLFRKEGQNVTLSCEQNLNHDAMYWYRQDPGQGLRLIYYSQIVNDFQKGDIAEGYSVSREKKESFPLTVTSAQKNPTAFYLCASSMGRVDQPQHFGDGTRLSIL.